Each of the 31 T cell receptor beta chains below was sequenced from the same sample in a study of CD8+ T cells in alopecia areata. Following RNA extraction, reverse transcription yielded cDNA that acted as the sequencing template. TCRdb's table, derived via immunoSEQ multiplex PCR, lists solely in-frame clones and lacks some. The table lists 220,000 or so clones, around 62% of them singletons. The material was CD4+ T cells sorted from blood, obtained at week 0. These receptors came from a human donor with alopecia areata.

This chain connects TRBV7-9 to TRBJ2-1; 12 bases agree with TRBD2. Germline lookup yields CDR1 SEHNR and CDR2 FQNEAQ (reference sequence). The V gene end was trimmed by 5 bases and the J gene end by 7 bases; junction bases not matched to a gene: 6. The CDR3 has 15 residues. CDR3 coding DNA: TGTGCCAGCAGCATGACTAGCGGGAGTGTAAATGAGCAGTTCTTC. Protein product: CASSMTSGSVNEQFF.

This chain uses TRBV19 with TRBJ2-3; D uncertain. The germline gives CDR1 LNHDA, CDR2 SQIVND (reference sequence). The V and J ends lost 5 bases and 0 bases respectively, with 12 bases between them. The CDR3 consists of 15 residues. For the CDR3, the DNA is TGTGCCAGTAGTTCGCAGGATATTAGCACAGATACGCAGTATTTT. Protein sequence: CASSSQDISTDTQYF.

This rearrangement joins TRBV9 to TRBJ2-3; D call uncertain. Trimming removed 0 bases at V and 6 bases at J, with 8 bases between. The CDR3 covers 13 residues. In germline, CDR1 is SGDLS, CDR2 YYNGEE. This CDR3 reads CASSVVGHDTQYF. The CDR3 DNA follows: TGTGCCAGCAGCGTAGTGGGTCACGATACGCAGTATTTT.

The chain recombines TRBV6-4 with TRBJ2-1; 7 bases agree with TRBD2. V shed 3 bases and J 4 bases; nucleotides not matched to a gene: 6. Germline loops: CDR1 MRHNA, CDR2 SNTAGT. The CDR3 totals 15 residues. CDR3: CASSEYSGRYNEQFF. The CDR3 nucleotides are TGTGCCAGCAGTGAATATAGCGGGCGGTACAATGAGCAGTTCTTC.

The chain combines TRBV30 with TRBJ2-5; 11 nucleotides match TRBD2. Per germline, CDR1 GTSNPN and CDR2 SVGIG (reference sequence). The CDR3 runs 14 residues. The J segment lost 5 bases and the V segment lost 6 bases, leaving 8 bases of the junction unmatched. This CDR3 reads CACRLAGSGETQYF. In nucleotides, the CDR3 is TGTGCCTGCCGACTAGCGGGATCTGGGGAGACCCAGTACTTC.

The gene calls are TRBV29-1 and TRBJ2-2; 13 bases align to TRBD2. CDR3 length equals 18 residues. With V trimmed by 4 bases and J by 1 base, 9 bases remained unmatched. Germline V CDR1 and CDR2: SQVTM, ANQGSEA. The CDR3 nucleotides read TGCAGCGTTGCAGATCCGGGACTAGCGGGAAGGAACACCGGGGAGCTGTTTTTT. This encodes CSVADPGLAGRNTGELFF.

The chain is built from TRBV27 and TRBJ2-2, with D hard to call. The CDR3 is made up of 16 amino acids. Germline values: CDR1 MNHEY, CDR2 SMNVEV (reference sequence). Trimming took 7 bases from V and 0 from J, leaving 15 bases between them. CDR3 protein: CASISHGAANTGELFF. The CDR3 nucleotides read TGTGCCAGCATCTCTCACGGTGCCGCGAACACCGGGGAGCTGTTTTTT.

The chain carries TRBV25-1 and TRBJ2-1, with TRBD2 as a possible D gene (6 bases). Germline assignment: CDR1 MGHDK and CDR2 SYGVNS. V lost 2 bases, J lost 8 bases, and 13 bases lay in between. The CDR3 is made up of 14 amino acids. CDR3 nucleotides: TGTGCCAGCAGTGAACCGGGACTCTTAGATGAGCAGTTCTTC. Encoded protein: CASSEPGLLDEQFF.

The V and J genes are TRBV7-9 and TRBJ1-5, with 7 bases fitting TRBD1. V shed 2 bases, J shed 6 bases, and the junction held 4 bases outside the gene matches. The CDR3 is 14 residues long. CDR1 SEHNR and CDR2 FQNEAQ come from the germline V gene (reference sequence). The CDR3 sequence: CASSLTGAGQPQHF. DNA of the CDR3: TGTGCCAGCAGCTTAACAGGGGCTGGTCAGCCCCAGCATTTT. The complete variable domain, with remaining parts taken from reference TRBV7-9 and TRBJ1-5, reads DTGVSQNPRHKITKRGQNVTFRCDPISEHNRLYWYRQTLGQGPEFLTYFQNEAQLEKSRLLSDRFSAERPKGSFSTLEIQRTEQGDSAMYLCASSLTGAGQPQHFGDGTRLSIL.

In this sample, this clone turned up many times. The chain couples TRBV5-1 to TRBJ2-5; TRBD1 matches at 10 bases. The CDR3 sequence is 16 residues long. CDR1 and CDR2 (germline): SGHRS, YFSETQ. V shed 0 bases and J 1 base; nucleotides not matched to a gene: 3. The chain's CDR3 is CASSLGGTGVQETQYF. CDR3 DNA sequence: TGCGCCAGCAGCTTGGGCGGGACAGGGGTCCAAGAGACCCAGTACTTC.

The rearrangement links TRBV19 to TRBJ1-4; TRBD1 aligns across 7 bases. CDR3 length equals 14 residues. CDR1 is LNHDA, CDR2 SQIVND, per germline (reference sequence). Trimming took 6 bases from V and 8 from J; bases not matched to a gene: 9. DNA for the CDR3: TGTGCCAGTAGCCGGACAGGAGTTAAGGAAAAACTGTTTTTT. Translating gives CASSRTGVKEKLFF. The full variable domain, its missing parts supplied by reference TRBV19 and TRBJ1-4, is DGGITQSPKYLFRKEGQNVTLSCEQNLNHDAMYWYRQDPGQGLRLIYYSQIVNDFQKGDIAEGYSVSREKKESFPLTVTSAQKNPTAFYLCASSRTGVKEKLFFGSGTQLSVL.

This clone has only a few counts. The chain combines TRBV10-3 with TRBJ2-3; D may be TRBD2 (5 bases). The CDR3 runs 14 residues. CDR1 and CDR2 (germline): ENHRY, SYGVKD. V was shortened by 10 bases and J by 0 bases, with 14 bases between the two germline ends. DNA of the CDR3: TGTGCCAGCACATTGACGGGGAGCACAGATACGCAGTATTTT. Protein: CASTLTGSTDTQYF.

The chain employs TRBV25-1 and TRBJ2-1; 9 bases match TRBD2. Losses at the gene ends were 4 bases for V and 10 bases for J; bases not matched to a gene: 14. From germline, CDR1 is MGHDK and CDR2 SYGVNS. CDR3 length: 16 amino acids. The CDR3 loop reads CASSVGTSGPDWEQFF. The DNA of the CDR3 is TGTGCCAGCAGTGTTGGAACTAGCGGGCCGGATTGGGAGCAGTTCTTC. The full variable domain, its missing parts supplied by reference TRBV25-1 and TRBJ2-1, is EADIYQTPRYLVIGTGKKITLECSQTMGHDKMYWYQQDPGMELHLIHYSYGVNSTEKGDLSSESTVSRIRTEHFPLTLESARPSHTSQYLCASSVGTSGPDWEQFFGPGTRLTVL.

This chain links TRBV9 with TRBJ1-2; TRBD1 matches at 7 bases. Germline CDR1 and CDR2: SGDLS and YYNGEE. V lost 4 bases, J lost 4 bases, and 4 bases stayed unmatched. The CDR3 is made up of 13 amino acids. The CDR3 here is CASSQGGSYGYTF. As DNA, the CDR3 is TGTGCCAGCAGCCAGGGGGGGAGCTATGGCTACACCTTC.

This rearrangement joins TRBV6-1 to TRBJ1-6; the D is unclear. The germline CDR1 and CDR2 sequences are MNHNS and SASEGT. Trimming stripped 8 bases from V and 0 bases from J, with 11 bases between. The CDR3 spans 15 residues. CDR3 region: CASLTPSSYNSPLHF. CDR3 DNA: TGTGCCAGCTTGACACCTAGCTCCTATAATTCACCCCTCCACTTT.

The chain recombines TRBV2 with TRBJ1-1, with unresolved D. V was shortened by 7 bases and J by 5 bases, with 11 bases between the two germline ends. Germline V gene sequence: CDR1 SNHLY, CDR2 FYNNEI. There are 12 residues in the CDR3. The CDR3 here is CASTLLSTEAFF. The CDR3 DNA reads TGTGCCAGCACTCTCCTATCAACTGAAGCTTTCTTT.

The rearrangement uses TRBV28 and TRBJ1-5; D may be TRBD1 (6 bases). Germline-derived CDR1 and CDR2 are MDHEN and SYDVKM. CDR3 size: 15 residues. Trimming stripped 2 bases from V and 6 bases from J, with 14 bases between. Here the CDR3 DNA reads TGTGCCAGCAGTTTACGGGGGGCCCACACTCAGCCCCAGCATTTT. This sequence encodes CASSLRGAHTQPQHF.

This sequence joins TRBV9 and TRBJ2-2; D ambiguous. The CDR3 consists of 15 residues. Between the trimmed V and J ends, which lost 0 bases and 5 bases, there was a span of 11 bases. The germline gives CDR1 SGDLS, CDR2 YYNGEE. CDR3 sequence reads: CASSVVGMKTGELFF. The CDR3 nucleotides are TGTGCCAGCAGCGTAGTGGGCATGAAAACCGGGGAGCTGTTTTTT.

This chain links TRBV28 with TRBJ2-3; D unresolved. Trimming shortened V by 2 bases and J by 3 bases, and 6 bases separated the two germline ends. CDR1 is MDHEN and CDR2 is SYDVKM in the germline V gene. This CDR3 contains 13 residues. CDR3 sequence (DNA): TGTGCCAGCAGTTTAACAGCTACAGATACGCAGTATTTT. As protein: CASSLTATDTQYF.

This clone was seen many times. The chain employs TRBV4-1 and TRBJ2-3, with 10 bases that match TRBD2. Germline-derived CDR1 and CDR2 are MGHRA and YSYEKL. The CDR3 consists of 16 residues. With V trimmed by 4 bases and J by 3 bases, 7 bases remained unmatched. The CDR3 loop reads CASSLDLGLATDTQYF. CDR3 DNA sequence: TGCGCCAGCAGCCTAGATCTGGGACTAGCGACAGATACGCAGTATTTT.

V is TRBV6-6 and J is TRBJ1-2; tentatively, D is TRBD1 (5 bases). This CDR3 comprises 13 residues. Per germline, CDR1 MNHNY and CDR2 SVGAGI (reference sequence). V dropped 4 bases and J dropped 3 bases, with 9 bases sitting between them. The CDR3 loop reads CASSLGTDYGYTF. The CDR3 nucleotides read TGTGCCAGCAGTTTAGGGACCGACTATGGCTACACCTTC.

J is TRBJ2-2 and V is TRBV28; D is perhaps TRBD1 (5 bases). This CDR3 contains 15 residues. V was clipped by 6 bases and J by 3 bases, with 14 bases between them. Germline V CDR1 and CDR2: MDHEN, SYDVKM. This chain's CDR3 is CASSPGFSHTGELFF. CDR3 DNA sequence: TGTGCCAGCAGCCCAGGGTTTTCTCACACCGGGGAGCTGTTTTTT.

The chain joins TRBV27 to TRBJ2-3; D uncertain. CDR3 size: 14 residues. Trimming cost V 6 bases and J 5 bases, with 15 bases left between them. Germline CDR1 is MNHEY and CDR2 is SMNVEV (reference sequence). CDR3 sequence reads: CASSLSLVRDTQYF. The CDR3 coding sequence is TGTGCCAGCAGCCTATCACTTGTTAGAGATACGCAGTATTTT.

This chain joins TRBV29-1 and TRBJ2-7; D possibly corresponds to TRBD2 (5 bases). The CDR3 contains 12 residues. Germline V gives CDR1 SQVTM, CDR2 ANQGSEA. V shed 3 bases and J shed 5 bases, with 11 bases lying between them. This CDR3 is CSVDGGFNEQYF. In DNA, the CDR3 is TGCAGCGTTGACGGCGGGTTCAACGAGCAGTACTTC.

This chain connects TRBV7-9 to TRBJ2-7, with 10 bases matching TRBD1. Per the germline V gene, CDR1 is SEHNR and CDR2 is FQNEAQ (reference sequence). Trimming at V came to 4 bases and at J to 4 bases, leaving 7 bases not matched to a gene. CDR3 length: 15 residues. CDR3 amino acids: CASSSRQGAWYEQYF. CDR3 nucleotides: TGTGCCAGCAGCTCACGACAGGGGGCTTGGTACGAGCAGTACTTC.

V gene TRBV15 combines with J gene TRBJ1-1, with unresolved D. The germline gives CDR1 LNHNV, CDR2 YYDKDF (reference sequence). The length of the CDR3 is 13 residues. With 1 base removed from V and 2 bases from J, the gap between germline ends came to 5 bases. The CDR3 is CATSRGFNTEAFF. As DNA, the CDR3 is TGTGCCACCAGCAGAGGTTTTAACACTGAAGCTTTCTTT.

The V gene is TRBV27, the J gene TRBJ1-6, with TRBD1 matching 7 bases. Germline V CDR1 and CDR2: MNHEY, SMNVEV (reference sequence). J was trimmed by 4 bases and V by 7 bases; bases with no gene match: 4. This CDR3 spans 14 amino acids. CDR3 bases: TGTGCCAGCACCAGACAGGGTTATAATTCACCCCTCCACTTT. It is translated as CASTRQGYNSPLHF.

This clone turned up a few times. V is TRBV7-6 and J is TRBJ1-1; 7 nucleotides line up with TRBD1. The CDR3 loop spans 16 amino acids. Per the germline V gene, CDR1 is SGHVS and CDR2 is FNYEAQ. Unmatched junction bases numbered 11, after V lost 0 bases and J lost 7 bases. The chain's CDR3 is CASSLASSGGGSEAFF. The CDR3 DNA reads as TGTGCCAGCAGCTTAGCGAGTTCAGGGGGTGGAAGTGAAGCTTTCTTT.

The V call is TRBV6-5, the J call TRBJ2-1; either TRBD1 or TRBD2 may supply D (6 bases each). CDR3 length: 15 residues. The V end lost 7 bases, the J end lost 2 bases, and 15 bases lay between the germline ends. The germline V gene has CDR1 MNHEY and CDR2 SVGAGI. CDR3 region: CASNDGGGTYNEQFF. CDR3 bases: TGTGCCAGCAACGACGGAGGGGGAACCTACAATGAGCAGTTCTTC.

This clone occurred a few times. The V and J genes are TRBV18 and TRBJ1-1; weak D call: TRBD1 (6 bases). Trimming removed 0 bases at V and 2 bases at J, with 13 bases between. CDR3 length: 16 residues. Germline CDR1 and CDR2: KGHSH and LQKENI. The CDR3 sequence: CASSPPSTGPNTEAFF. In DNA form, the CDR3 reads TGTGCCAGCTCACCACCCTCGACAGGACCTAACACTGAAGCTTTCTTT.

This clone occurred once. The chain couples TRBV5-1 to TRBJ2-1; TRBD2 might be the D (6 bases). CDR1 is SGHRS and CDR2 is YFSETQ in the germline V gene. The CDR3 consists of 15 residues. V lost 5 bases to trimming and J lost 4 bases, with 16 bases between them. This chain's CDR3 is CASRTTSSGYNEQFF. CDR3 in DNA: TGCGCCAGCAGAACAACTAGCAGTGGATACAATGAGCAGTTCTTC.